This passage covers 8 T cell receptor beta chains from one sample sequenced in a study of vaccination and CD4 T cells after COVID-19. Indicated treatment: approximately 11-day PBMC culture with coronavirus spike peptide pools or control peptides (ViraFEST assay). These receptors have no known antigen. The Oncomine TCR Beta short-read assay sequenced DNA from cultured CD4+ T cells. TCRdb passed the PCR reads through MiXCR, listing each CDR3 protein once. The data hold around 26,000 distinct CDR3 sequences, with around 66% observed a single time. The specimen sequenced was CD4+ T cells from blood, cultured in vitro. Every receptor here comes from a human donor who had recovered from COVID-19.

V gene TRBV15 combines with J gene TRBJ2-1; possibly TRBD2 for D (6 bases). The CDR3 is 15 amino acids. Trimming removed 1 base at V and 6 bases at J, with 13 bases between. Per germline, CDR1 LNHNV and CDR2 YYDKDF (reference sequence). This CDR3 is CATSRGQVGGNEQFF. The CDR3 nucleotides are TGTGCCACCAGCAGAGGTCAGGTGGGGGGCAATGAGCAGTTCTTC.

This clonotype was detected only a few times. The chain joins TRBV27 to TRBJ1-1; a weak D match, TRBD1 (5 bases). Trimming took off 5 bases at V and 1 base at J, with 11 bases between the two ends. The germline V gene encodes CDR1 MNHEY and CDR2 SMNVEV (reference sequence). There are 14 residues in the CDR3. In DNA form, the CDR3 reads TGTGCCAGCAGTATGTACACAGGGAACACTGAAGCTTTCTTT. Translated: CASSMYTGNTEAFF.

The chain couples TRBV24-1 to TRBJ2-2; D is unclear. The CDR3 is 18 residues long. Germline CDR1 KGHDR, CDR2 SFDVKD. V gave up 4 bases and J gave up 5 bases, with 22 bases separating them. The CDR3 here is CATSDSDPGSFSTGELFF. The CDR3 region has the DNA TGTGCCACCAGTGACTCCGATCCAGGTTCGTTTTCGACCGGGGAGCTGTTTTTT.

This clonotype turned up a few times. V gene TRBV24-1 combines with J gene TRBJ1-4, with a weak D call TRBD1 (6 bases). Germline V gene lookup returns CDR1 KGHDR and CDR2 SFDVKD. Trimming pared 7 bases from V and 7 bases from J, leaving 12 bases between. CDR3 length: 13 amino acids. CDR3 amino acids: CATSSTGVEKLFF. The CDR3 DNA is TGTGCCACCAGCTCGACAGGTGTTGAAAAACTGTTTTTT.

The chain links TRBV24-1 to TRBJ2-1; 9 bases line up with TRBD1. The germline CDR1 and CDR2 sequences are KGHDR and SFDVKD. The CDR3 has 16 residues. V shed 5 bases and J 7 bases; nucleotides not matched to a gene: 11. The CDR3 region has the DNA TGTGCCACCAGTGTAAGACGGGACAGGGCCCCAAATGAGCAGTTCTTC. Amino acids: CATSVRRDRAPNEQFF.

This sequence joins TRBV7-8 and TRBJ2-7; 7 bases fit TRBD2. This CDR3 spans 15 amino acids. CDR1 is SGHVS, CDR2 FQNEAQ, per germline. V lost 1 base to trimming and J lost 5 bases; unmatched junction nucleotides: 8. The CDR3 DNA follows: TGTGCCAGCAGCTTAGTGCGCGGGAGTGAACACGAGCAGTACTTC. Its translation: CASSLVRGSEHEQYF.

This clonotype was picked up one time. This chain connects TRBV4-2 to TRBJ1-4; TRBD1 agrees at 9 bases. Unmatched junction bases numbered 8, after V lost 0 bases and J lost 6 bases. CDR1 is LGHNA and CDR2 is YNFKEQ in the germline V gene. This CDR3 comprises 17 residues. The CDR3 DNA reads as TGTGCCAGCAGCCAAGAACCGGGTACAGGGGGCGATGAAAAACTGTTTTTT. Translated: CASSQEPGTGGDEKLFF.

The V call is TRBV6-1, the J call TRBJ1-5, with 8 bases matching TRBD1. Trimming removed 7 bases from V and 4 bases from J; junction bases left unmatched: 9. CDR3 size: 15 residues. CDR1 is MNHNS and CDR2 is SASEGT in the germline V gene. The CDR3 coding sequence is TGTGCCAGCACAGGGGACAGGTCCCTTAATCAGCCCCAGCATTTT. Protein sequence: CASTGDRSLNQPQHF.